This TCR beta chain was identified in a study of T cell repertoires in cytomegalovirus infection. Study as a whole: Both a matching HLA type and CMV infection were indicated by public TCR beta signatures.

The CDR3 is 15 amino acids. Trimming stripped 10 bases from V and 4 bases from J, with 22 bases between. CDR1 and CDR2 (germline): LNHDA, SQIVND (reference sequence). Study findings and constraints: Cumulative public TCR beta family frequency identified CMV carriers with the relevant HLA.

For this clonotype: Its cognate antigen is unknown.

TCRdb processed the reads anew with MiXCR; each CDR3 protein has one entry. The sample contains 600,000 to 700,000 distinct CDR3 sequences, around a third of which appear only once. The V and J genes are TRBV19 and TRBJ1-2; weak D call: TRBD1 (6 bases). This specimen consisted of cultured PBMCs, obtained from culture after CMV antigen stimulation. This sequence originates from a human donor in good health (CMV status not recorded). Some clones in this sample may be carry-over from other donors' samples. The CDR3 here is CATKKGGPRAYGYTF. DNA of the CDR3: TGTGCCACCAAAAAGGGGGGACCGCGGGCCTATGGCTACACCTTC.